The rows below give T cell receptor beta chains drawn from one sample of a study of T cell responses to AZD1222 COVID-19 vaccine. The method was immunoSEQ multiplex PCR; TCRdb's version includes in-frame clones alone and lacks a portion of them. The data show some 130,000 clones, 85% to 95% seen once. The source material was peripheral blood, sampled 28 days after the second AZD1222 dose. These receptors all come from an adult who received the AZD1222 COVID-19 vaccine. Both conserved end residues are part of each CDR3. Fields, in order: clone size, D gene, V gene, J gene, CDR3 protein, CDR3 DNA. The D gene is left open where the match is weak. Rows give clone size only sometimes, using once, few, many, or a class for an expanded clone.

NA	NA	TRBV6-5	TRBJ2-4	CASTLRLAKNIQYF	TGTGCCAGCACCCTCCGACTAGCCAAAAACATTCAGTACTTC
NA	TRBD2	TRBV6-1	TRBJ2-5	CASSEAPSGGAQETQYF	TGTGCCAGCAGTGAAGCGCCGAGCGGGGGGGCCCAAGAGACCCAGTACTTC
NA	TRBD2	TRBV6-2/TRBV6-3	TRBJ2-7	CASSYRGTSGGEQYF	TGTGCCAGCAGTTACCGCGGGACTAGCGGGGGAGAGCAGTACTTC
NA	NA	TRBV11-2	TRBJ1-1	CASSPGREVAEAFF	TGTGCCAGCAGCCCCGGGAGGGAGGTGGCTGAAGCTTTCTTT
NA	TRBD2	TRBV4-3	TRBJ2-3	CASSRERSGGADTQYF	TGCGCCAGCAGCCGAGAGAGGAGCGGGGGGGCCGATACGCAGTATTTT
NA	NA	TRBV11-2	TRBJ2-2	CASSFFLTGELFF	TGTGCCAGCAGCTTTTTTCTCACCGGGGAGCTGTTTTTT
NA	NA	TRBV4-1	TRBJ2-7	CASSPKIYGRSDYEQYF	TGCGCCAGCAGCCCCAAGATATATGGGAGAAGCGACTACGAGCAGTACTTC
NA	NA	TRBV18	TRBJ2-2	CASSPGTGELFF	TGTGCCAGCTCACCAGGGACAGGGGAGCTGTTTTTT
NA	NA	TRBV15	TRBJ1-2	CATSRDRNYGYTF	TGTGCCACCAGCAGAGACAGGAACTATGGCTACACCTTC
NA	NA	TRBV30	TRBJ1-6	CALGRGDSPLHF	TGTGCCTTGGGGAGGGGGGATTCACCCCTCCACTTT
NA	NA	TRBV19	TRBJ1-5	CATQRRGGEGQPQHF	TGTGCCACCCAGCGTCGGGGGGGAGAGGGTCAGCCCCAGCATTTT
NA	NA	TRBV23-1	TRBJ1-4	CASTHSRGWDEKLFF	TGCGCCAGCACCCATTCGAGGGGGTGGGATGAAAAACTGTTTTTT
NA	TRBD1	TRBV5-6	TRBJ2-7	CASSWGAETGFVAYEQYF	TGTGCCAGCAGCTGGGGCGCCGAGACAGGGTTTGTTGCCTACGAGCAGTACTTC
NA	NA	TRBV3-1/TRBV3-2	TRBJ1-6	CASSQKGGDGKNSPLHF	TGTGCCAGCAGCCAAAAGGGAGGGGATGGAAAGAATTCACCCCTCCACTTT
NA	NA	TRBV18	TRBJ1-1	CASSPIGETEAFF	TGTGCCAGCTCACCCATTGGGGAAACTGAAGCTTTCTTT
NA	NA	TRBV6-1	TRBJ2-1	CASSERGELRNEQFF	TGTGCCAGCAGTGAACGTGGGGAACTACGCAATGAGCAGTTCTTC
NA	NA	TRBV27	TRBJ1-2	CASSLLGPMNYGYTF	TGTGCCAGCAGTTTATTGGGTCCGATGAACTATGGCTACACCTTC
NA	NA	TRBV4-1	TRBJ1-1	CASRRAPGANTEAFF	TGCGCCAGCAGACGAGCCCCAGGGGCGAACACTGAAGCTTTCTTT
NA	TRBD1	TRBV2	TRBJ1-2	CARSGTASYYGYTF	TGTGCCAGAAGTGGGACAGCCTCCTACTATGGCTACACCTTC
NA	NA	TRBV11-2	TRBJ1-6	CASSLDRATRRGNSPLHF	TGTGCCAGCAGCTTAGACAGGGCCACCAGACGTGGCAATTCACCCCTCCACTTT
once	NA	TRBV14	TRBJ2-5	CASSQRLQETQYF	TGTGCCAGCAGCCAAAGACTGCAAGAGACCCAGTACTTC
NA	NA	TRBV6-5	TRBJ2-2	CASSWGSLTGELFF	TGTGCCAGCAGTTGGGGGTCTTTGACCGGGGAGCTGTTTTTT
NA	NA	TRBV28	TRBJ2-7	CASSFTGTEENYEQYF	TGTGCCAGCAGTTTTACGGGGACCGAGGAGAACTACGAGCAGTACTTC
NA	NA	TRBV30	TRBJ2-5	CAWSGWETQYF	TGTGCCTGGAGTGGCTGGGAGACCCAGTACTTC
NA	NA	TRBV18	TRBJ2-2	CASSPLRTAIQSGELFF	TGTGCCAGCTCACCACTCCGGACAGCCATCCAGTCCGGGGAGCTGTTTTTT
once	TRBD1	TRBV19	TRBJ2-7	CASRQGAHEQYF	TGTGCCAGTCGTCAGGGGGCCCACGAGCAGTACTTC
NA	NA	TRBV24-1	TRBJ1-5	CATSDPTEPNQPQHF	TGTGCCACCAGTGACCCCACAGAGCCAAATCAGCCCCAGCATTTT
NA	NA	TRBV5-6	TRBJ1-5	CASSLWGRPGQSGHF	TGTGCCAGCAGCTTGTGGGGGCGACCAGGTCAATCAGGGCATTTT
NA	NA	TRBV13	TRBJ1-1	CASSLKGGRGTEAFF	TGTGCCAGCAGCTTAAAAGGCGGGAGGGGCACTGAAGCTTTCTTT
few	TRBD1	TRBV7-8	TRBJ1-2	CASSFFTGTGSYYGYTF	TGTGCCAGCAGCTTTTTCACCGGGACAGGGAGTTATTATGGCTACACCTTC
NA	NA	TRBV3-1/TRBV3-2	TRBJ1-3	CASSQDLGSSGNTIYF	TGTGCCAGCAGCCAAGATCTCGGAAGTTCTGGAAACACCATATATTTT
NA	TRBD1	TRBV4-2	TRBJ1-1	CASSQGQGAGTEAFF	TGTGCCAGCAGCCAAGGACAGGGGGCTGGCACTGAAGCTTTCTTT
NA	NA	TRBV28	TRBJ2-7	CASSLGGLSYEQYF	TGTGCCAGCAGTTTAGGAGGACTCTCCTACGAGCAGTACTTC
NA	TRBD2	TRBV5-1	TRBJ2-5	CASKWTSGAETQYF	TGCGCCAGCAAATGGACTAGCGGGGCGGAGACCCAGTACTTC
NA	NA	TRBV27	TRBJ1-1	CASSLDSGTSNTEAFF	TGTGCCAGCAGTTTGGATTCCGGCACTTCGAACACTGAAGCTTTCTTT
NA	NA	TRBV20-1	TRBJ2-5	CSALSETQYF	TGCAGTGCCCTATCCGAGACCCAGTACTTC
NA	TRBD1	TRBV3-1/TRBV3-2	TRBJ2-7	CASSQDGQDYEQYF	TGTGCCAGCAGCCAAGATGGACAGGACTACGAGCAGTACTTC
NA	TRBD1	TRBV27	TRBJ1-2	CASSLTQTRGRDYGYTF	TGTGCCAGCAGTTTAACCCAAACCAGGGGGCGCGACTATGGCTACACCTTC
NA	NA	TRBV7-9	TRBJ1-2	CASSSQTVLSLIF	TGTGCCAGCAGCTCCCAGACAGTATTGTCCTTAATCTTC
NA	NA	TRBV27	TRBJ1-2	CASSLQGNYGYTF	TGTGCCAGCAGTTTGCAGGGTAACTATGGCTACACCTTC
NA	NA	TRBV29-1	TRBJ2-7	CSVEGLIRPYEQYF	TGCAGCGTTGAAGGTCTGATACGGCCCTACGAGCAGTACTTC
NA	NA	TRBV15	TRBJ1-1	CATSRDLGAFTEAFF	TGTGCCACCAGCCGCGACTTGGGGGCGTTCACTGAAGCTTTCTTT
NA	NA	TRBV10-3	TRBJ1-2	CAISGHAYGYTF	TGTGCCATCAGCGGACATGCCTATGGCTACACCTTC
NA	NA	TRBV18	TRBJ1-1	CASSPGTANTEAFF	TGTGCCAGCTCACCCGGGACGGCGAACACTGAAGCTTTCTTT
NA	TRBD2	TRBV7-2	TRBJ2-3	CASSLDGGGSTDTQYF	TGTGCCAGCAGCTTAGACGGCGGGGGGAGCACAGATACGCAGTATTTT
NA	TRBD1	TRBV29-1	TRBJ1-2	CSVRTGAALGYTF	TGCAGCGTTCGGACAGGGGCGGCCCTAGGCTACACCTTC
NA	NA	TRBV7-3	TRBJ2-6	CASSWGPRRNSGANVLTF	TGTGCCAGCAGCTGGGGACCCAGGAGAAACTCTGGGGCCAACGTCCTGACTTTC
NA	TRBD1	TRBV7-2	TRBJ1-3	CASRTDRGHGNTIYF	TGTGCCAGCAGAACAGACAGGGGGCATGGAAACACCATATATTTT
NA	NA	TRBV7-2	TRBJ1-4	CASSSFTEVEKLFF	TGTGCCAGCAGCTCCTTTACCGAGGTTGAAAAACTGTTTTTT
once	TRBD1	TRBV3-1/TRBV3-2	TRBJ1-6	CASSLTGMSSPLHF	TGTGCCAGCAGCCTGACAGGGATGAGCTCACCCCTCCACTTT
NA	NA	TRBV6-5	TRBJ1-6	CASSSDLYNSPLHF	TGTGCCAGCAGTTCGGACCTTTATAATTCACCCCTCCACTTT
NA	NA	TRBV4-1	TRBJ1-3	CASSRLGVSGNTIYF	TGCGCCAGCAGCCGATTAGGGGTCTCTGGAAACACCATATATTTT
NA	NA	TRBV7-8	TRBJ1-6	CASSLARGGSPLHF	TGTGCCAGCAGCTTAGCCCGGGGCGGTTCACCCCTCCACTTT
once	TRBD1	TRBV4-3	TRBJ2-7	CASSHARTGLYEQYF	TGCGCCAGCAGCCATGCCCGGACAGGGCTTTACGAGCAGTACTTC
NA	NA	TRBV18	TRBJ1-2	CASSPEDSRGYTF	TGTGCCAGCTCACCAGAGGACAGCCGGGGCTACACCTTC
NA	NA	TRBV6-5	TRBJ2-7	CASSYSDGYEQYF	TGTGCCAGCAGTTACTCGGACGGATACGAGCAGTACTTC
NA	NA	TRBV19	TRBJ1-4	CASSGGRELFF	TGTGCCAGTAGTGGGGGAAGGGAACTGTTTTTT
NA	TRBD2	TRBV5-1	TRBJ2-3	CASSPLASGGEYTQYF	TGCGCCAGCAGCCCACTCGCTAGCGGGGGGGAATATACGCAGTATTTT
once	NA	TRBV7-3	TRBJ2-1	CASSLQGGSNEQFF	TGTGCCAGCAGCTTACAAGGAGGGAGTAATGAGCAGTTCTTC